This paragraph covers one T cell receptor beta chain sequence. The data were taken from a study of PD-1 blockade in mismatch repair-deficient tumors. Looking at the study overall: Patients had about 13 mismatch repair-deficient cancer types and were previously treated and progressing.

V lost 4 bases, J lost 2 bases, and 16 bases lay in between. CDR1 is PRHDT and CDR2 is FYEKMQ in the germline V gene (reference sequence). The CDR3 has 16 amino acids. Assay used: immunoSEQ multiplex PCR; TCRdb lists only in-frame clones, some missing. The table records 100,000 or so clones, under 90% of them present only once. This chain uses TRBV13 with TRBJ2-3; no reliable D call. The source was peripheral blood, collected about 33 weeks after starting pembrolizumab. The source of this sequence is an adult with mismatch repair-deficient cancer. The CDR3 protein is CASSSTSETPTDTQYF. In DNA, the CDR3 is TGTGCCAGCAGCTCCACGAGCGAGACTCCCACAGATACGCAGTATTTT.